The rows below give T cell receptor beta chains drawn from one sample of a study of T cells after yellow fever vaccination. TCRdb itself ran the 5' RACE reads through MiXCR, one entry per CDR3 protein. The data contain 150,000 to 200,000 distinct CDR3 sequences, around 7% of them seen just once; the ten biggest clones take up more than 2%. The input for sequencing was CD4+ T cells sorted from PBMCs, taken about 5 days after the first yellow fever vaccination. These receptors originate from a young man who received the YFV17D yellow fever vaccine. Both conserved end residues are part of each CDR3. The order of the fields is V gene, D gene, J gene, clone size, CDR3 protein, CDR3 DNA. The D gene is left open where the match is weak. Size is omitted from some rows. Given values are once, few, many or a class for expanded clones.

v_gene: TRBV6-4; d_gene: .; j_gene: TRBJ2-1; abundance: .; CDR3aa: CASSEGGVATEQFF; CDR3nt: TGTGCCAGCAGCGAGGGGGGGGTAGCCACTGAGCAGTTCTTC
v_gene: TRBV4-1; d_gene: TRBD2; j_gene: TRBJ2-7; abundance: few; CDR3aa: CASSQRAGAHEQYF; CDR3nt: TGCGCCAGCAGCCAACGAGCGGGGGCCCACGAGCAGTACTTC
v_gene: TRBV5-1; d_gene: TRBD2; j_gene: TRBJ2-3; abundance: many; CDR3aa: CASSSTGGTQYF; CDR3nt: TGCGCCAGCAGCTCCACGGGGGGTACGCAGTATTTT
v_gene: TRBV6-1; d_gene: .; j_gene: TRBJ1-2; abundance: .; CDR3aa: CASKGVLDGYTF; CDR3nt: TGTGCCAGCAAGGGTGTCCTCGATGGCTACACCTTC
v_gene: TRBV4-2; d_gene: .; j_gene: TRBJ1-4; abundance: .; CDR3aa: CASSQDRGFRDEKLFF; CDR3nt: TGTGCCAGCAGTCAAGATAGGGGGTTCCGGGATGAAAAACTGTTTTTT
v_gene: TRBV4-1; d_gene: TRBD1; j_gene: TRBJ1-2; abundance: few; CDR3aa: CASSQPYRGWLGYTF; CDR3nt: TGCGCCAGCAGCCAGCCCTACAGGGGGTGGCTGGGCTACACCTTC
v_gene: TRBV7-2; d_gene: .; j_gene: TRBJ2-1; abundance: .; CDR3aa: CASSLIVHGEQFF; CDR3nt: TGTGCCAGCAGCTTAATAGTCCATGGTGAGCAGTTCTTC
v_gene: TRBV7-9; d_gene: .; j_gene: TRBJ2-3; abundance: .; CDR3aa: CASSFGRDTQYF; CDR3nt: TGTGCCAGCAGCTTCGGGCGAGATACGCAGTATTTT
v_gene: TRBV4-3; d_gene: .; j_gene: TRBJ1-4; abundance: many; CDR3aa: CASSQDSAGGGEKLFF; CDR3nt: TGCGCCAGCAGCCAAGACTCGGCGGGGGGAGGTGAAAAACTGTTTTTT
v_gene: TRBV5-1; d_gene: .; j_gene: TRBJ1-2; abundance: many; CDR3aa: CASSLVGADYGYTF; CDR3nt: TGCGCCAGCAGCTTGGTAGGGGCGGACTATGGCTACACCTTC
v_gene: TRBV20-1; d_gene: .; j_gene: TRBJ2-3; abundance: few; CDR3aa: CSATSGTRPTDTQYF; CDR3nt: TGCAGTGCAACCTCCGGGACCCGCCCCACAGATACGCAGTATTTT
v_gene: TRBV24-1; d_gene: .; j_gene: TRBJ2-5; abundance: many; CDR3aa: CATSDPRATETQYF; CDR3nt: TGTGCCACCAGTGACCCAAGGGCGACGGAGACCCAGTACTTC
v_gene: TRBV7-8; d_gene: .; j_gene: TRBJ2-3; abundance: few; CDR3aa: CASSLAPTGSDTQYF; CDR3nt: TGTGCCAGCAGCTTAGCCCCTACAGGGTCAGATACGCAGTATTTT
v_gene: TRBV4-3; d_gene: .; j_gene: TRBJ2-1; abundance: many; CDR3aa: CASSLNLVGGEQFF; CDR3nt: TGCGCCAGCAGCCTTAATCTAGTCGGGGGTGAGCAGTTCTTC
v_gene: TRBV20-1; d_gene: .; j_gene: TRBJ1-4; abundance: .; CDR3aa: CSARRGTTNEKLFF; CDR3nt: TGCAGTGCTAGGAGGGGAACAACTAATGAAAAACTGTTTTTT
v_gene: TRBV29-1; d_gene: .; j_gene: TRBJ1-1; abundance: many; CDR3aa: CSVEGGWITSDTEAFF; CDR3nt: TGCAGCGTTGAAGGGGGCTGGATCACCTCCGACACTGAAGCTTTCTTT
v_gene: TRBV5-5; d_gene: .; j_gene: TRBJ1-2; abundance: many; CDR3aa: CASSPSTGYTF; CDR3nt: TGTGCCAGCAGCCCCTCAACTGGCTACACCTTC
v_gene: TRBV3-1; d_gene: TRBD1; j_gene: TRBJ1-2; abundance: few; CDR3aa: CASSPSPGQLGYGYTF; CDR3nt: TGTGCCAGCAGCCCTTCCCCGGGACAGCTGGGCTATGGCTACACCTTC
v_gene: TRBV7-8; d_gene: .; j_gene: TRBJ1-2; abundance: few; CDR3aa: CASSLVGLGYGYTF; CDR3nt: TGTGCCAGCAGCTTAGTGGGTTTGGGGTATGGCTACACCTTC
v_gene: TRBV5-1; d_gene: .; j_gene: TRBJ2-2; abundance: many; CDR3aa: CASSLAPAGELFF; CDR3nt: TGCGCCAGCAGCTTGGCCCCGGCCGGGGAGCTGTTTTTT
v_gene: TRBV4-1; d_gene: .; j_gene: TRBJ1-4; abundance: .; CDR3aa: CASSTQRNEKLFF; CDR3nt: TGCGCCAGCAGCACCCAGAGAAATGAAAAACTGTTTTTT
v_gene: TRBV24-1; d_gene: TRBD1; j_gene: TRBJ2-6; abundance: few; CDR3aa: CATSDPGTGDGANVLTF; CDR3nt: TGTGCCACCAGTGACCCAGGGACAGGGGACGGGGCCAACGTCCTGACTTTC
v_gene: TRBV18; d_gene: TRBD1; j_gene: TRBJ1-2; abundance: few; CDR3aa: CASSPIDRGANYGYTF; CDR3nt: TGTGCCAGCTCACCTATTGACAGGGGCGCTAACTATGGCTACACCTTC
v_gene: TRBV25-1; d_gene: TRBD1; j_gene: TRBJ1-5; abundance: .; CDR3aa: CASSASTGVQPQHF; CDR3nt: TGTGCCAGCAGTGCCTCGACAGGGGTTCAGCCCCAGCATTTT
v_gene: TRBV5-4; d_gene: TRBD2; j_gene: TRBJ2-1; abundance: many; CDR3aa: CASSAGGARTNEQFF; CDR3nt: TGTGCCAGCAGCGCGGGGGGGGCGAGAACCAATGAGCAGTTCTTC
v_gene: TRBV6-5; d_gene: TRBD1; j_gene: TRBJ1-5; abundance: many; CDR3aa: CASSYSSRDRALRHF; CDR3nt: TGTGCCAGCAGTTACTCCTCCCGGGACAGGGCCCTTCGACATTTT
v_gene: TRBV24-1; d_gene: .; j_gene: TRBJ2-2; abundance: many; CDR3aa: CATSAPDTQGPGELFF; CDR3nt: TGTGCCACCAGTGCTCCCGATACCCAGGGGCCCGGGGAGCTGTTTTTT
v_gene: TRBV7-2; d_gene: .; j_gene: TRBJ1-1; abundance: many; CDR3aa: CASSLSSGNTEAFF; CDR3nt: TGTGCCAGCAGCTTATCTTCCGGGAACACTGAAGCTTTCTTT
v_gene: TRBV30; d_gene: TRBD2; j_gene: TRBJ2-3; abundance: many; CDR3aa: CAWSVSGGWDTQYF; CDR3nt: TGTGCCTGGAGTGTCAGCGGGGGCTGGGATACGCAGTATTTT
v_gene: TRBV5-1; d_gene: .; j_gene: TRBJ2-5; abundance: few; CDR3aa: CASSFTTGRQETQYF; CDR3nt: TGCGCCAGCAGCTTCACAACAGGGCGACAAGAGACCCAGTACTTC
v_gene: TRBV4-2; d_gene: TRBD2; j_gene: TRBJ2-7; abundance: many; CDR3aa: CASSQAAHSGGAYEQYF; CDR3nt: TGTGCCAGCAGCCAAGCCGCCCATAGCGGGGGGGCCTACGAGCAGTACTTC
v_gene: TRBV5-1; d_gene: .; j_gene: TRBJ1-1; abundance: many; CDR3aa: CASSSHGGTEAFF; CDR3nt: TGCGCCAGCAGCTCCCATGGAGGCACTGAAGCTTTCTTT
v_gene: TRBV20-1; d_gene: .; j_gene: TRBJ1-1; abundance: few; CDR3aa: CSATTDMNTEAFF; CDR3nt: TGCAGTGCTACCACCGACATGAACACTGAAGCTTTCTTT
v_gene: TRBV7-2; d_gene: .; j_gene: TRBJ1-3; abundance: many; CDR3aa: CASSLADTIYF; CDR3nt: TGTGCCAGCAGCCTCGCGGACACCATATATTTT
v_gene: TRBV28; d_gene: .; j_gene: TRBJ1-3; abundance: few; CDR3aa: CASTYSGNTIYF; CDR3nt: TGTGCCAGCACCTACTCTGGAAACACCATATATTTT
v_gene: TRBV10-1; d_gene: .; j_gene: TRBJ2-2; abundance: many; CDR3aa: CASSESKGRSGELFF; CDR3nt: TGCGCCAGCAGTGAGTCGAAAGGGCGGTCCGGGGAGCTGTTTTTT
v_gene: TRBV7-2; d_gene: .; j_gene: TRBJ2-2; abundance: few; CDR3aa: CASSSRRGALSGELFF; CDR3nt: TGTGCCAGCAGCTCGCGCCGGGGGGCTCTTTCCGGGGAGCTGTTTTTT
v_gene: TRBV7-9; d_gene: .; j_gene: TRBJ2-3; abundance: few; CDR3aa: CASSRTRLKADTQYF; CDR3nt: TGTGCCAGCAGCCGAACACGGTTAAAAGCGGATACGCAGTATTTT
v_gene: TRBV7-3; d_gene: .; j_gene: TRBJ2-3; abundance: many; CDR3aa: CASSSRRPDTQYF; CDR3nt: TGTGCCAGCAGCTCCCGGCGGCCAGATACGCAGTATTTT
v_gene: TRBV12-3/TRBV12-4; d_gene: TRBD2; j_gene: TRBJ2-3; abundance: many; CDR3aa: CASSRLASRADTQYF; CDR3nt: TGTGCCAGCAGTCGACTAGCTTCGAGAGCAGATACGCAGTATTTT
v_gene: TRBV15; d_gene: .; j_gene: TRBJ2-4; abundance: few; CDR3aa: CATSRDRAAERAKNIQYF; CDR3nt: TGTGCCACCAGCAGAGATCGGGCGGCAGAAAGAGCCAAAAACATTCAGTACTTC